This entry features one T cell receptor beta chain sequence. V was pared by 4 bases and J by 0 bases, with 15 bases between. The germline gives CDR1 SQVTM, CDR2 ANQGSEA. The CDR3 length is 15 residues. The entry originates in a study of blood T cell repertoires in COVID-19. Study in general: Acute-phase and convalescent COVID-19 samples originated in the United States, Italy and Spain.

Enrolment of Seattle patients took place during active infection, and they were followed longitudinally. The repertoire was sequenced with immunoSEQ multiplex PCR; TCRdb's copy has only in-frame clones and lacks some. Of fewer than 700,000 clones listed, less than 90% are singletons. The source material was peripheral blood. The sequence came from a woman aged 45-65 years with COVID-19, enrolled during active disease. This chain joins TRBV29-1 and TRBJ1-2, with D possibly TRBD1 on 6 matching bases. This CDR3 reads CSVGAGTRANYGYTF. In nucleotides, the CDR3 is TGCAGCGTTGGTGCAGGGACAAGGGCTAACTATGGCTACACCTTC.